This T cell receptor beta chain came from a study of yellow fever vaccine responses in identical twins. Whole-study results and caveats: As reported, the vaccine T cell response of twins seemed partly convergent and partly personalized.

J was trimmed by 4 bases and V by 4 bases; bases with no gene match: 2. The CDR3 has 14 residues. In germline, CDR1 is SGHNT, CDR2 YYREEE (reference sequence). In TCRdb, the RT-PCR reads were re-called with MiXCR into one record per CDR3 protein. Among some 3,300 distinct CDR3 sequences listed, more than 75% were seen once. This clonotype was counted between two and nine times. Its matching antigen is unknown. The J gene is TRBJ2-1, the V gene TRBV5-4; 10 bases map to TRBD2. The receptor comes from a woman in her late teens or twenties who received the yellow fever vaccine. Material: T cells from blood (PBMCs), unsorted or a sorted subset (not recorded which), obtained before or after yellow fever vaccination (not recorded which). The CDR3 sequence: CASSPSGGYNEQFF. CDR3 DNA sequence: TGTGCCAGCAGCCCTAGCGGGGGATACAATGAGCAGTTCTTC.